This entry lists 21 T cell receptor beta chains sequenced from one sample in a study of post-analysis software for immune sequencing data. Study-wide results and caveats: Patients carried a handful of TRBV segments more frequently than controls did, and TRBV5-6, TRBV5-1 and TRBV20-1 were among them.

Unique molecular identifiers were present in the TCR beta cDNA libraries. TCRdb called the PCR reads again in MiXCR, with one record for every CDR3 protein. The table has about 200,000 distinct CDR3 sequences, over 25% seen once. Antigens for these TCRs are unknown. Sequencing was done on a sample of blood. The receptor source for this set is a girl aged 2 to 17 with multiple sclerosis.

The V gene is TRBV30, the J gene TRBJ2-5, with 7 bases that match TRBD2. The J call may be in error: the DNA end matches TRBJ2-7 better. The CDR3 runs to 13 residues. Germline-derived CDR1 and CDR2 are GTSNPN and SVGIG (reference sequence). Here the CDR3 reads CAWSNGRRYEQYF. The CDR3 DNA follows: TGTGCCTGGAGTAACGGGAGGCGCTACGAGCAGTACTTC.

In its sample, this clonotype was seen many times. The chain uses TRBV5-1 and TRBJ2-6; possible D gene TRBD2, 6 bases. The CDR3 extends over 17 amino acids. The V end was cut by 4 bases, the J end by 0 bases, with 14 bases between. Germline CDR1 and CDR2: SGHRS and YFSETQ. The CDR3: CASSQLRGASGANVLTF. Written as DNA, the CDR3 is TGCGCCAGCAGCCAGTTGCGGGGTGCCTCTGGGGCCAACGTCCTGACTTTC.

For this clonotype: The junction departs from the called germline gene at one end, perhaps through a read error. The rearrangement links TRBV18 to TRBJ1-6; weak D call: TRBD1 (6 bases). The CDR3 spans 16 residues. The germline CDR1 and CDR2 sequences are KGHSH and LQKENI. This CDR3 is CASSPKGGGRYSPPHF. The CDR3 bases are TGTGCCAGCTCACCAAAAGGCGGGGGCCGGTATTCACCCCCCCACTTT.

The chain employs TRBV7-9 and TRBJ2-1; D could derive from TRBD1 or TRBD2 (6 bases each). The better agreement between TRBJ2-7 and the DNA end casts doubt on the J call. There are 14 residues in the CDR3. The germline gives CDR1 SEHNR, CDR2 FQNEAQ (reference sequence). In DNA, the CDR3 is TGTGCCAGCAGCTTAGCGGGGGGCCCCAATGAGCAGTACTTC. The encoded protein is CASSLAGGPNEQYF.

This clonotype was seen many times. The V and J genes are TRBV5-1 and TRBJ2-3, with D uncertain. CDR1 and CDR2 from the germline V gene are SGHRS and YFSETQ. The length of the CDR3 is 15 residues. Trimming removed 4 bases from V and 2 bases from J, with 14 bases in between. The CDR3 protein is CASSPPPDLTDTQYF. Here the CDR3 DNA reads TGCGCCAGCAGCCCGCCGCCGGACCTCACAGATACGCAGTATTTT.

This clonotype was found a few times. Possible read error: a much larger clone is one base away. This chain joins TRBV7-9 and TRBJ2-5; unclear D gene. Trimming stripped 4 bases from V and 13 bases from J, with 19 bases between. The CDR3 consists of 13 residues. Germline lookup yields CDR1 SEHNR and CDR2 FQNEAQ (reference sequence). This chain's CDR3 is CASSSAGTTKRYF. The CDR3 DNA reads TGTGCCAGCAGCTCGGCAGGCACTACAAAGCGGTACTTC.

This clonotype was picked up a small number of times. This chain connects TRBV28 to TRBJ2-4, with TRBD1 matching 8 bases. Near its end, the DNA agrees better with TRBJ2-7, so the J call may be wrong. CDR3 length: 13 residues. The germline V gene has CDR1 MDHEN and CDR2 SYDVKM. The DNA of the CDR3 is TGTGCCAGCACCCCGGGACAGGACTACGAGCAGTACTTC. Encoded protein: CASTPGQDYEQYF.

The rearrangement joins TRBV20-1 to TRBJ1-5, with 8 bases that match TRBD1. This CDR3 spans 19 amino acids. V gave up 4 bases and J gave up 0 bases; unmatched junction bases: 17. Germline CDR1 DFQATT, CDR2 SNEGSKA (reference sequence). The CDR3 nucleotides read TGCAGTGCTACCCAGCCCCGACAGGGGATGAGTTATAGCAATCAGCCCCAGCATTTT. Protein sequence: CSATQPRQGMSYSNQPQHF.

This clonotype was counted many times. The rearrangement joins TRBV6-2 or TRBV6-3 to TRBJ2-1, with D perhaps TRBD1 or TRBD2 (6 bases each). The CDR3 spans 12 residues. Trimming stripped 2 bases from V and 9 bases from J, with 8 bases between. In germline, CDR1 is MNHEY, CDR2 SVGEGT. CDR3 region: CASSYRGREQFF. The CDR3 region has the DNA TGTGCCAGCAGTTACCGGGGGCGTGAGCAGTTCTTC.

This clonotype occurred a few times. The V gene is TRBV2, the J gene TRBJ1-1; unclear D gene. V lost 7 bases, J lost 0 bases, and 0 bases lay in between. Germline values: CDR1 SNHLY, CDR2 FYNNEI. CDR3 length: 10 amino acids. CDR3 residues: CASMNTEAFF. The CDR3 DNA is TGTGCCAGCATGAACACTGAAGCTTTCTTT. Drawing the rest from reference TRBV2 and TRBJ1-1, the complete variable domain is EPEVTQTPSHQVTQMGQEVILRCVPISNHLYFYWYRQILGQKVEFLVSFYNNEISEKSEIFDDQFSVERPDGSNFTLKIRSTKLEDSAMYFCASMNTEAFFGQGTRLTVV.

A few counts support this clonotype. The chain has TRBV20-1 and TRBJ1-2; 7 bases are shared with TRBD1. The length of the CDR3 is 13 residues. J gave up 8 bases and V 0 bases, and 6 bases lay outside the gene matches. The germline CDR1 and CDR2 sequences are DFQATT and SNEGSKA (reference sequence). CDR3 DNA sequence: TGCAGTGCTAGAGATGAAGGGGGCTGGGGCTACACCTTC. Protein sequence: CSARDEGGWGYTF.

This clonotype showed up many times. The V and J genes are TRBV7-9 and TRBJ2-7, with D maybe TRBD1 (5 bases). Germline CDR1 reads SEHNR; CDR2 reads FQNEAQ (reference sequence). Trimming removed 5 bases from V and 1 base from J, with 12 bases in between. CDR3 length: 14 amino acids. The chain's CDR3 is CASSPATGSYEQYF. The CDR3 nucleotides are TGTGCCAGCAGCCCCGCTACAGGATCCTACGAGCAGTACTTC.

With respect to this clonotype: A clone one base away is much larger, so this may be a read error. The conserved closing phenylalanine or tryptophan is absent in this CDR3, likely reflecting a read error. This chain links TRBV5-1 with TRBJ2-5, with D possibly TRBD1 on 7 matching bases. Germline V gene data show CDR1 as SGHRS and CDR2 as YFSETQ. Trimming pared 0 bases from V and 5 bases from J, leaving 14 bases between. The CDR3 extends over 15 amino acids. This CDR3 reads CASSLGAQGGETQYL. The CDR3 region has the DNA TGCGCCAGCAGCTTGGGCGCCCAGGGGGGCGAGACCCAGTACCTC.

In DNA form, the CDR3 reads TGTGCCAGCAGATCAAGGGGAGGTGAGACCCAGTACTTC. It specifies CASRSRGGETQYF. The V and J genes are TRBV28 and TRBJ2-5; D is possibly TRBD2 (6 bases). The CDR3 totals 13 residues. Germline loops: CDR1 MDHEN, CDR2 SYDVKM. The V and J ends lost 6 bases and 5 bases respectively, with 13 bases between them. The whole variable domain, remainder taken from reference TRBV28 and TRBJ2-5, is DVKVTQSSRYLVKRTGEKVFLECVQDMDHENMFWYRQDPGLGLRLIYFSYDVKMKEKGDIPEGYSVSREKKERFSLILESASTNQTSMYLCASRSRGGETQYFGPGTRLLVL.

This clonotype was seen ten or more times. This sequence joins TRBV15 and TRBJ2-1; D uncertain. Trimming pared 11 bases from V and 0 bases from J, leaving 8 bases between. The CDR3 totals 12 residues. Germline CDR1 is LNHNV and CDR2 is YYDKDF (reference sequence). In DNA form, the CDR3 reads TGTGCCGTTAGTGGCTCCTACAATGAGCAGTTCTTC. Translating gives CAVSGSYNEQFF. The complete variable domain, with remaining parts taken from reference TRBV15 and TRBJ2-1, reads DAMVIQNPRYQVTQFGKPVTLSCSQTLNHNVMYWYQQKSSQAPKLLFHYYDKDFNNEADTPDNFQSRRPNTSFCFLDIRSPGLGDTAMYLCAVSGSYNEQFFGPGTRLTVL.

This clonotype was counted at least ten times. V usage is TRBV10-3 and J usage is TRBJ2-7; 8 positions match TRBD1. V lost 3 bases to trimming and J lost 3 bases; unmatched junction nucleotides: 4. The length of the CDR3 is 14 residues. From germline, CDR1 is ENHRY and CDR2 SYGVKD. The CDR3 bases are TGTGCCATCAGTGAATTTGGACAGGGCTACGAGCAGTACTTC. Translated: CAISEFGQGYEQYF.

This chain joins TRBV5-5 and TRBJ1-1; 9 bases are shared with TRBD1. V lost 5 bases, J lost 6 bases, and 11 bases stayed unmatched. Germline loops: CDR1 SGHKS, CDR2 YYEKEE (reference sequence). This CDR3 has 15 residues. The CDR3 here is CASSNPGQGRPEAFF. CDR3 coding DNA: TGTGCCAGCAGTAATCCGGGACAGGGAAGGCCTGAAGCTTTCTTT. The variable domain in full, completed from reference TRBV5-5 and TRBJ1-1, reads DAGVTQSPTHLIKTRGQQVTLRCSPISGHKSVSWYQQVLGQGPQFIFQYYEKEERGRGNFPDRFSARQFPNYSSELNVNALLLGDSALYLCASSNPGQGRPEAFFGQGTRLTVV.

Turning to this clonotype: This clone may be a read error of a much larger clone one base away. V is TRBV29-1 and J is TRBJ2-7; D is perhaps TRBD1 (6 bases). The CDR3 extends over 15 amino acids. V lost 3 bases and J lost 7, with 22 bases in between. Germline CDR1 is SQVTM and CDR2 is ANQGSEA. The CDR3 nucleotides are TGCAGCGTTGAGGGAAGGGACACCCAATACAATGAGCAGTACTTC. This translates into CSVEGRDTQYNEQYF.

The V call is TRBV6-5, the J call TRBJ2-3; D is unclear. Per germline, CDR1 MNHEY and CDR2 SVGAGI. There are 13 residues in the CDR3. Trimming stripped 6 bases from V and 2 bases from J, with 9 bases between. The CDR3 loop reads CASRAYVTDTQYF. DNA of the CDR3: TGTGCCAGCAGGGCGTATGTCACAGATACGCAGTATTTT.

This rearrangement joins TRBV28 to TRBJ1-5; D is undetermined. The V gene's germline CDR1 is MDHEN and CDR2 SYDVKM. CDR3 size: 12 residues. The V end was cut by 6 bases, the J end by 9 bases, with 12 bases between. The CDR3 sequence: CASSSPGRPQHF. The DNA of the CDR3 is TGTGCCAGCAGCTCCCCCGGACGGCCCCAGCATTTT.

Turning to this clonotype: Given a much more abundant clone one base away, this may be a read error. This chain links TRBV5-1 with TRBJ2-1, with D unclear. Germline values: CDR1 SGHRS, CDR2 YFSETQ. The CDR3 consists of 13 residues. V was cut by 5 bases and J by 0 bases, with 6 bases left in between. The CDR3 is CASRNNSYNEQFF. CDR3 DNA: TGCGCCAGCAGGAACAACTCCTACAATGAGCAGTTCTTC.